This T cell receptor beta chain was recorded in a study of T-cell memory formation after mild COVID-19. TCRdb reprocessed the 5' RACE reads via MiXCR and lists one record per CDR3 protein. This table holds a few hundred thousand distinct CDR3 sequences, around an eighth found once. Germline V lookup: CDR1 PRHDT, CDR2 FYEKMQ (reference sequence). The V and J ends lost 6 bases and 1 base respectively, with 11 bases between them. The CDR3 has 14 residues. The source is a young man who had mild COVID-19 (a few samples of this study predate the infection). Cell type and time point are not known. Sample: PBMCs or a T cell subset sorted from them (not recorded which). V is TRBV13 and J is TRBJ2-3; D not resolved. CDR3 sequence reads: CASRSGPRTDTQYF. The CDR3, as DNA: TGTGCCAGCAGATCTGGACCCCGCACAGATACGCAGTATTTT.